Reported below is one TCR beta chain. Random-hexamer reverse transcription was applied to roughly 0.5 to 1 ug RNA. TCR beta CDR3 was amplified by immunoSEQ multiplex PCR. This amplification extended across 54 Vbeta and 13 Jbeta segments. TCRdb independently ran MiXCR on the immunoSEQ multiplex PCR reads; one entry per CDR3 protein. The sample has more than 95,000 distinct CDR3 sequences; roughly 93% are singletons. The data were obtained in a study of CD8 T cells in Susac syndrome. In germline, CDR1 is ENHRY, CDR2 SYGVKD. Deletions cut 6 bases from V and 6 bases from J, with 11 bases between. This CDR3 has 13 amino acids. Peripheral blood CD8+ and CD4+ T cells were profiled by TCR beta sequencing. Control patients had untreated stable or active relapsing-remitting multiple sclerosis by revised McDonald criteria. The authors negatively isolated CD8+ and CD4+ T cells and FACS-enriched TEMRA cells.

Sequenced material: CD8+ T cells from PBMCs. The TCR sequence derives from a human donor with multiple sclerosis. This chain links TRBV10-3 with TRBJ2-2; weak D call: TRBD2 (5 bases). In DNA, the CDR3 is TGTGCCATCAGCAAGACTAACGCCGGGGAGCTGTTTTTT. This encodes CAISKTNAGELFF.